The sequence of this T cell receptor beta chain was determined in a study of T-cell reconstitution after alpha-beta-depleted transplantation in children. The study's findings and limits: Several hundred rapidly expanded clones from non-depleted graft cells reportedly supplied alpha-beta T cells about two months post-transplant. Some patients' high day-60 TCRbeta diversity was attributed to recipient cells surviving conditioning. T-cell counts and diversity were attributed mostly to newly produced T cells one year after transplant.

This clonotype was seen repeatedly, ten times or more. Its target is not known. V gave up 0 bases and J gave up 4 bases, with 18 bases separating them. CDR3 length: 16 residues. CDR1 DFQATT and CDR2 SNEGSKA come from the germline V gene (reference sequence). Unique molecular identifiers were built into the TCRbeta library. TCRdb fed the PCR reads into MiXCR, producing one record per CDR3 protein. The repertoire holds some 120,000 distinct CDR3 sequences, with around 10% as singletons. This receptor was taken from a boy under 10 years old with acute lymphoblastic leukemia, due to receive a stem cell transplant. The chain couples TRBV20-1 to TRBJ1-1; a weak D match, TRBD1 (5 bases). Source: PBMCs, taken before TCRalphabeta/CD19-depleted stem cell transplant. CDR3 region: CSARDPKGTLLTEAFF. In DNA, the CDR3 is TGCAGTGCTAGAGACCCGAAAGGGACTCTACTCACTGAAGCTTTCTTT.